These 12 T cell receptor beta chains came from one sample sequenced in a study of T cell clones after liver transplantation. Profiled with immunoSEQ multiplex PCR; TCRdb holds only in-frame clones, not every one. Among around 18,000 clones, around 91% were seen once, and the ten largest hold 10% to 15%. The sequences come from CD8+ T cells from blood, collected around 42 months after liver transplant. The receptors were sampled from a human patient who received a liver transplant. T cells may partly derive from the graft donor.

The chain carries TRBV6-1 and TRBJ2-2; either TRBD1 or TRBD2 may supply D (7 bases each). The CDR3 covers 15 residues. CDR1 is MNHNS and CDR2 is SASEGT in the germline V gene. V was cut by 3 bases and J by 6 bases, with 14 bases left in between. CDR3 loop: CASSDRGEGPGELFF. The DNA for the CDR3 is TGTGCCAGCAGTGACAGGGGGGAGGGTCCCGGGGAGCTGTTTTTT.

The chain has TRBV4-1 and TRBJ2-1, with D unresolved. The CDR3 loop spans 14 amino acids. Germline CDR1 is MGHRA and CDR2 is YSYEKL. The V and J ends lost 11 bases and 3 bases respectively, with 17 bases between them. The CDR3 reads CAPPIPFDYNEQFF. The CDR3 nucleotides read TGCGCCCCCCCAATCCCGTTCGACTACAATGAGCAGTTCTTC.

The rearrangement joins TRBV7-9 to TRBJ2-6; D is possibly TRBD1 or TRBD2 (5 bases each). The CDR3 length is 17 residues. The germline CDR1 and CDR2 sequences are SEHNR and FQNEAQ (reference sequence). V was shortened by 0 bases and J by 0 bases, with 9 bases between the two germline ends. The CDR3 DNA reads TGTGCCAGCAGCTTAGCGGGACGGATCTCTGGGGCCAACGTCCTGACTTTC. Its translation: CASSLAGRISGANVLTF.

The chain combines TRBV19 with TRBJ1-1, with D unresolved. The CDR3 contains 13 residues. CDR1 is LNHDA, CDR2 SQIVND, per germline (reference sequence). V lost 2 bases to trimming and J lost 1 base, with 5 bases between them. CDR3 coding DNA: TGTGCCAGTAGTATATCCGCGAACACTGAAGCTTTCTTT. Translation gives CASSISANTEAFF.

The chain combines TRBV18 with TRBJ2-2; perhaps TRBD1 as D (7 bases). Looked up from germline, CDR1 is KGHSH and CDR2 is LQKENI. Trimming pared 3 bases from V and 0 bases from J, leaving 14 bases between. CDR3 length: 17 residues. The CDR3 nucleotides read TGTGCCAGCTCACCGTTTTCAGGGGGGACGAACACCGGGGAGCTGTTTTTT. Encoded protein: CASSPFSGGTNTGELFF.

The gene calls are TRBV27 and TRBJ2-1, with D hard to call. This CDR3 is 13 amino acids long. Trimming removed 5 bases from V and 8 bases from J, with 13 bases in between. Per germline, CDR1 MNHEY and CDR2 SMNVEV (reference sequence). The CDR3 bases are TGTGCCAGCAGTCTATACAATTTGCATGAGCAGTTCTTC. As protein: CASSLYNLHEQFF.

This chain connects TRBV2 to TRBJ2-5, with 9 bases identical to TRBD2. The CDR3 covers 16 residues. V dropped 4 bases and J dropped 3; count of bases not matched to a gene: 9. CDR1 and CDR2 from the germline V gene are SNHLY and FYNNEI. CDR3 in amino acids: CASSGVGAGGEETQYF. CDR3 sequence (DNA): TGTGCCAGCAGTGGGGTAGGGGCGGGAGGGGAAGAGACCCAGTACTTC.

The chain carries TRBV19 and TRBJ2-1; D might be TRBD1 or TRBD2, each matching 6 bases. Germline V gives CDR1 LNHDA, CDR2 SQIVND (reference sequence). Trimming removed 3 bases from V and 8 bases from J, with 17 bases in between. There are 15 residues in the CDR3. DNA of the CDR3: TGTGCCAGTAGTATGTGGGAGACGGGGGCGGATGAGCAGTTCTTC. Encoded protein: CASSMWETGADEQFF.

This chain joins TRBV4-1 and TRBJ2-5; no definite D call. V gave up 3 bases and J gave up 5 bases, with 7 bases separating them. The germline V gene encodes CDR1 MGHRA and CDR2 YSYEKL. CDR3 length equals 12 residues. The CDR3 coding sequence is TGCGCCAGCAGCCAGGATCGCGAGACCCAGTACTTC. It codes for CASSQDRETQYF.

This rearrangement joins TRBV5-4 to TRBJ1-1, with D hard to call. The length of the CDR3 is 12 residues. V was clipped by 0 bases and J by 7 bases, with 7 bases between them. Looked up from germline, CDR1 is SGHNT and CDR2 is YYREEE (reference sequence). CDR3 amino acids: CASSLGGIEAFF. DNA of the CDR3: TGTGCCAGCAGCTTGGGCGGGATTGAAGCTTTCTTT.

The J gene is TRBJ2-7, the V gene TRBV27; D is tentatively TRBD1 or TRBD2 (6 bases each). V was shortened by 4 bases and J by 7 bases, with 20 bases between the two germline ends. The CDR3 is 15 residues long. Germline CDR1 and CDR2: MNHEY and SMNVEV (reference sequence). The CDR3 nucleotides read TGTGCCAGCAGTTATTTATCGGGGGCTCCCTCAGAGCAGTACTTC. It is translated as CASSYLSGAPSEQYF.

The chain has TRBV27 and TRBJ2-1; D is undetermined. This CDR3 comprises 14 residues. Germline lookup yields CDR1 MNHEY and CDR2 SMNVEV (reference sequence). The V end lost 8 bases, the J end lost 0 bases, and 11 bases lay between the germline ends. For the CDR3, the DNA is TGTGCCAGCTCAGTCCAGAGCTCCTACAATGAGCAGTTCTTC. Its translation is CASSVQSSYNEQFF.